Each of the 4 T cell receptor beta chains below was sequenced from the same sample in a study of blood T cell repertoires in COVID-19 (dated by TCRdb to 2018 to 2021). The receptor library was made with the immunoSEQ multiplex PCR assay. In its TCRdb copy, this immuneACCESS table keeps in-frame sequences only and misses some clones. Where compared with another copy, unresolved V genes explain less than half of these, and the others have no known cause. Within this sample are roughly 160,000 clones, with roughly 90% of them counted one time only. Nearly 0.55% of the sample lies in the top ten. Sequencing was performed on peripheral blood. All receptors derive from a man aged 50-60 years with acute or convalescent COVID-19.

The chain recombines TRBV30 with TRBJ1-4; no clear D gene. Germline assignment: CDR1 GTSNPN and CDR2 SVGIG (reference sequence). The CDR3 length is 12 residues. Trimming removed 0 bases from V and 12 bases from J, with 11 bases in between. The CDR3 sequence is CAWSVNPAELFF. CDR3 DNA sequence: TGTGCCTGGAGTGTAAATCCCGCGGAACTGTTTTTT.

V is TRBV4-1 and J is TRBJ2-5; 11 bases line up with TRBD2. J gave up 5 bases and V 0 bases, and 20 bases lay outside the gene matches. Germline CDR1 reads MGHRA; CDR2 reads YSYEKL. The CDR3 has 21 residues. The CDR3 is CASSQDWWSVTSGSRRETQYF. The CDR3 DNA sequence: TGCGCCAGCAGCCAAGATTGGTGGTCGGTTACTAGCGGGAGTCGCAGGGAGACCCAGTACTTC.

The J gene is TRBJ2-2, the V gene TRBV19, with D perhaps TRBD1 (5 bases). Germline V gene lookup returns CDR1 LNHDA and CDR2 SQIVND (reference sequence). V was trimmed by 3 bases and J by 7 bases, leaving 15 bases between them. The CDR3 is 15 residues long. DNA for the CDR3: TGTGCCAGTAGTATGTTTGGGGCTAGTCACGGGGAGCTGTTTTTT. This sequence encodes CASSMFGASHGELFF.

For the CDR3, the DNA is TGTGCCACCAGTGAGGGCAGGGGCACTGAAGCTTTCTTT. Encoded protein: CATSEGRGTEAFF. The rearrangement joins TRBV24-1 to TRBJ1-1, with D perhaps TRBD1 (6 bases). V lost 4 bases and J lost 4, with 9 bases in between. The CDR3 loop spans 13 amino acids. Germline loops: CDR1 KGHDR, CDR2 SFDVKD.